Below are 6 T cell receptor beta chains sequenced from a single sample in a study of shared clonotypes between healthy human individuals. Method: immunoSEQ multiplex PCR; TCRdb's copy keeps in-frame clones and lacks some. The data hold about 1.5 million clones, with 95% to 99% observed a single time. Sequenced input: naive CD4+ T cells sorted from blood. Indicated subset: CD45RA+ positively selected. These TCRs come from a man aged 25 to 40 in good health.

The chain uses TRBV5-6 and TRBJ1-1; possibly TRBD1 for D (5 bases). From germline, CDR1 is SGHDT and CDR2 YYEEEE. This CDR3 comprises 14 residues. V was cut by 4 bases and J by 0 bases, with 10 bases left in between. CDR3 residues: CASSPGLLNTEAFF. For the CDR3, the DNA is TGTGCCAGCAGCCCGGGACTGCTGAACACTGAAGCTTTCTTT.

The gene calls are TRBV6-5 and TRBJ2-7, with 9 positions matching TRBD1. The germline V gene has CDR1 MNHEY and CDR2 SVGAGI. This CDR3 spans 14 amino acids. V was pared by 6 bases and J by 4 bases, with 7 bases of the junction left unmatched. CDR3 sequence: CASRMTGGEYEQYF. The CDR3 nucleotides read TGTGCCAGCAGAATGACAGGGGGGGAGTACGAGCAGTACTTC.

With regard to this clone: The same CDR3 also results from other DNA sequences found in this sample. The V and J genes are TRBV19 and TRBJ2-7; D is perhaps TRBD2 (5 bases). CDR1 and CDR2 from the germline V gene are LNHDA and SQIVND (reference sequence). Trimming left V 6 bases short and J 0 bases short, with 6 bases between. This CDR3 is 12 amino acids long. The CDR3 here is CASSGVSYEQYF. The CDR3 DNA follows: TGTGCCAGTAGCGGGGTCTCCTACGAGCAGTACTTC. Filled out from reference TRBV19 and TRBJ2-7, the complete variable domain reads DGGITQSPKYLFRKEGQNVTLSCEQNLNHDAMYWYRQDPGQGLRLIYYSQIVNDFQKGDIAEGYSVSREKKESFPLTVTSAQKNPTAFYLCASSGVSYEQYFGPGTRLTVT.

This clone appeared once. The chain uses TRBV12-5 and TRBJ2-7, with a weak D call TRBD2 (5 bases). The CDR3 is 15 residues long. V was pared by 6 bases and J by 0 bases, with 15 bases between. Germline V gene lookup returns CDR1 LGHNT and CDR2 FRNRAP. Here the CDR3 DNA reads TGTGCTAGTGGCCCCAGCGGTCGGAGCTCCTACGAGCAGTACTTC. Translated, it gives CASGPSGRSSYEQYF.

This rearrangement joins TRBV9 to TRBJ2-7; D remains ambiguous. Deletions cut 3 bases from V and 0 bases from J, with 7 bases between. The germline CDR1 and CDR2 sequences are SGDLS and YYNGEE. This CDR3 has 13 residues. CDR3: CASSGGISYEQYF. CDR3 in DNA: TGTGCCAGCAGCGGGGGAATCTCCTACGAGCAGTACTTC.

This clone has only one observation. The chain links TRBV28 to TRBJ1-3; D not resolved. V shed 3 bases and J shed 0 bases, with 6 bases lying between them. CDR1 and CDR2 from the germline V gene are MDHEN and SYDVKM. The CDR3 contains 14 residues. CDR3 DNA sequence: TGTGCCAGCAGTTTCACTTCCTCTGGAAACACCATATATTTT. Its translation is CASSFTSSGNTIYF. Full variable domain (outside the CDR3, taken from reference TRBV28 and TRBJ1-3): DVKVTQSSRYLVKRTGEKVFLECVQDMDHENMFWYRQDPGLGLRLIYFSYDVKMKEKGDIPEGYSVSREKKERFSLILESASTNQTSMYLCASSFTSSGNTIYFGEGSWLTVV.